One sample yielded the 2 T cell receptor beta chains listed below, sequenced in a study of blood T cell repertoires in COVID-19. Assay used: immunoSEQ multiplex PCR; TCRdb lists only in-frame clones, some missing. The sample shows 250,000 to 300,000 clones, around 90% of them seen only once. The sample was peripheral blood. These receptor sequences come from a woman in her thirties or forties who had recovered from COVID-19.

This chain connects TRBV5-3 to TRBJ1-2; D remains unclear. TRBV5-3 is an ORF for which the function is uncertain. The CDR3 covers 14 residues. V shed 4 bases and J shed 5 bases, with 15 bases lying between them. CDR3 DNA sequence: TGTGCCAGAAGCCGAGAATCGGGAACGTATGGCTACACCTTC. This gives the protein CARSRESGTYGYTF.

The chain links TRBV30 to TRBJ2-6; TRBD2 agrees at 8 bases. CDR3 length: 15 amino acids. Per the germline V gene, CDR1 is GTSNPN and CDR2 is SVGIG (reference sequence). The J segment lost 0 bases and the V segment lost 3 bases, leaving 1 base of the junction unmatched. CDR3 nucleotide sequence: TGTGCCTGGAGCCGGGGGGGCTCTGGGGCCAACGTCCTGACTTTC. Residues: CAWSRGGSGANVLTF. Full variable domain (outside the CDR3, taken from reference TRBV30 and TRBJ2-6): SQTIHQWPATLVQPVGSPLSLECTVEGTSNPNLYWYRQAAGRGLQLLFYSVGIGQISSEVPQNLSASRPQDRQFILSSKKLLLSDSGFYLCAWSRGGSGANVLTFGAGSRLTVL.